The entry below gives a single T cell receptor (beta chain) sequence along with its context. The sample is drawn from a study of blood T cell repertoires in COVID-19. About the study: Acute and convalescent COVID-19 samples came from the United States, Italy and Spain.

Participants came from fewer than 25 US areas, aged about 18 to 95 years. Cohort assignment relied on participant-reported clinical history. Donors in Cohort 3 who had recovered were those with two negative PCRs, healthcare professional clearance, or resolution of their symptoms. Data came from immunoSEQ multiplex PCR; TCRdb stores just in-frame clones and leaves some out. The sample has about 330,000 clones, over 75% seen once. The receptor's source is a man aged 25 to 40 who had recovered from COVID-19. The sequenced sample was PBMCs or T cells enriched from blood (not recorded which).

DNA for the CDR3: TGCGCCAGCAGCCAAGAGACAGGGGTTGGGACAGATACGCAGTATTTT. Translated, it gives CASSQETGVGTDTQYF. V gene TRBV4-1 combines with J gene TRBJ2-3, with 8 bases aligning to TRBD1. Germline trimming cut 0 bases from V and 3 bases from J; bases unmatched to any gene: 5. The germline V gene encodes CDR1 MGHRA and CDR2 YSYEKL. The CDR3 has 16 amino acids.